The source of this T cell receptor (beta chain) is a study of T cells in Graves' hyperthyroidism and ophthalmopathy. TCR beta CDR3 sequences were amplified from RNA transcripts. The TCR CDR3 was amplified in a first-round RT-PCR using the HTBI primer set. TCRdb re-called the multiplex PCR reads with MiXCR, one entry per CDR3 protein. The table lists approximately 640,000 distinct CDR3 sequences, about 16% of them singletons, with 3.8% in the top ten. Notes on this clonotype: What it binds is not known.

CDR1 LNHNV and CDR2 YYDKDF come from the germline V gene (reference sequence). The CDR3 runs 21 residues. The J segment lost 2 bases and the V segment lost 4 bases, leaving 17 bases of the junction unmatched. Study-level findings and limits: Most clonotypes that expanded in the thyroid above 0.001 also showed up in blood.

This receptor was identified in a woman aged 30 to 39 with Graves' hyperthyroidism. Input material: blood. The chain links TRBV15 to TRBJ2-2, with TRBD2 matching over 12 bases. CDR3 residues: CATSTDGAETSGSVNTGELFF. The CDR3 coding sequence is TGTGCCACCAGCACAGATGGGGCCGAGACTAGCGGGAGTGTTAACACCGGGGAGCTGTTTTTT. Based on the CDR3 plus reference TRBV15 and TRBJ2-2, the full variable domain is DAMVIQNPRYQVTQFGKPVTLSCSQTLNHNVMYWYQQKSSQAPKLLFHYYDKDFNNEADTPDNFQSRRPNTSFCFLDIRSPGLGDTAMYLCATSTDGAETSGSVNTGELFFGEGSRLTVL.